The sequence of this TCR beta chain was determined in a study of Ad26.COV2.S vaccination and SARS-CoV-2 variants. Looking at the study overall: Ad26.COV2.S was injected intramuscularly once or twice, 56 days apart. Overall study results and limits: Post-vaccination breadth of spike-specific CD8+ and CD4+ T cell responses was reportedly substantial. Those who received the vaccine showed greater spike-specific TCR breadth than those given placebo.

Trimming removed 3 bases at V and 3 bases at J, with 9 bases between. CDR1 and CDR2 from the germline V gene are MNHEY and SMNVEV (reference sequence). CDR3 length: 13 residues. Sample treatment: roughly 18 received Ad26.COV2.S at low or high dose, single or two shots; 5 received placebo; per-sample allocation not given. Day 63 after the first vaccine or placebo injection was the time point for sampling. The method was immunoSEQ multiplex PCR; TCRdb's version includes in-frame clones alone and lacks a portion of them. This table holds roughly 700,000 clones, about 90% found once. As regards this clone: Its antigen remains unidentified.

This sequence was found in a person aged 18 to 59 who received the Ad26.COV2.S COVID-19 vaccine or a placebo. Sequencing was performed on peripheral blood, taken in a trial of Ad26.COV2.S vaccine versus placebo. V and J are TRBV27 and TRBJ2-7, with D uncertain. Written as DNA, the CDR3 is TGTGCCAGCAGTTTTAGAGAAGGCTACGAGCAGTACTTC. Translating it yields CASSFREGYEQYF.